The clone carrying this T cell receptor beta chain has only a few counts. This specimen belongs to a study of CD8 T cells in ankylosing spondylitis. Trimming pared 1 base from V and 3 bases from J, leaving 7 bases between. There are 13 residues in the CDR3. Germline V CDR1 and CDR2: SGHTA, FQGNSA. TCRdb used MiXCR to reprocess the 5' RACE reads, holding one entry per CDR3 protein. The data hold roughly 130,000 distinct CDR3 sequences, with 8% to 9% observed a single time. The rearrangement uses TRBV7-2 and TRBJ2-7; no definite D call. The source is a male donor with ankylosing spondylitis. The source material was synovial fluid, either unsorted or a sorted T cell fraction (not recorded which). The DNA of the CDR3 is TGTGCCAGCAGCTTAGTAGTGGGCTACGAGCAGTACTTC. It encodes CASSLVVGYEQYF.